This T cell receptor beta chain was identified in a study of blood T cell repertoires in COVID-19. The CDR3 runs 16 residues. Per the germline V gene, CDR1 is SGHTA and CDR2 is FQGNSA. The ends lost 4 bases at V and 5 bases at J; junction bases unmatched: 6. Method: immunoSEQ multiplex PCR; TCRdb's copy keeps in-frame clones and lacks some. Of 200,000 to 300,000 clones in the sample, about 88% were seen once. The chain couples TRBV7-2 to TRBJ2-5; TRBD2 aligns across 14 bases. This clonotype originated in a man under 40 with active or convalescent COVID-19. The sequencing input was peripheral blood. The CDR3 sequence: CASSSGLAGAGETQYF. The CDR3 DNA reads TGTGCCAGCAGCTCGGGACTAGCGGGGGCCGGTGAGACCCAGTACTTC.